A single T cell receptor (beta chain) is shown here with its context. Its cognate antigen has yet to be identified. There are no base qualities to consult, and no much larger clone falls within one base. The library was prepared using the immunoSEQ multiplex PCR assay. On the authors' methods: A statistical classification framework was developed to diagnose cytomegalovirus status using the catalog of TCR beta chain sequences. TCRdb limited this immuneACCESS table to in-frame rearrangements with V and J called. A share of clones is missing; checked studies link under half to unresolved V genes, and the rest is unexplained. Clonal size and the V and J genes are those of that table, whereas D and trimming came from the DNA. This sample has more than 300,000 clones in its table, and roughly 89% of those were observed once. The ten largest clones capture roughly 0.8% of the sample. The data belong to a study of cytomegalovirus exposure and HLA in healthy donors (dated by TCRdb to about 2017). With regard to the full study: The 666 repertoires of the first cohort and the 120 or so validation repertoires were produced on the same platform, according to a later analysis. A separate validation cohort of roughly 120 different subjects was used in addition to the 666-subject first cohort. The study aimed to test whether cataloging public T cell receptors could reveal signatures of past pathogen exposure. High-throughput TCR immunosequencing, statistical association of individual TCRs with disease status, and machine learning were combined to predict cytomegalovirus infection status. The study at large found these results: A total of roughly 160 TCR beta chains were listed by the study as associated with cytomegalovirus. Subsequent analysis determined that TCRs grouped into clusters in the first cohort also showed a tendency toward co-occurrence across the 90 to 150 validation repertoires, and approximately 93% of cluster scores exceeded 0. In both the original and validation cohorts, the classifier was reported to diagnose cytomegalovirus status with high specificity and sensitivity. Most TCR sequences were observed very rarely across donors, whereas some public TCRs were present in many individuals. A later analysis had no HLA typing for the validation cohort, so co-occurrence there was scored across all 110 or so repertoires. The authors suggested that the approach could potentially be generalized to other disease states and immunological phenotypes. A few of the identified cytomegalovirus-associated TCR beta chains were confirmed in vitro to be specific for cytomegalovirus antigens.

The donors were included in the validation cohort of roughly 120 subjects, a group kept apart from the approximately 650-subject first cohort. The CDR3 contains 15 residues, cysteine and phenylalanine counted. Of the read, only the CDR3 DNA is kept; its 45 bases are in frame from base 1. V is pared back by 0 bases and J by 7 bases, with 12 bases lying between the germline termini. CDR1 KGHSH and CDR2 LQKENI were looked up in the germline V gene. The sequenced sample was PBMCs. This sequence was found in a woman between 18 and 30 years old in good health and CMV-seronegative. The rearrangement joined TRBV18 to TRBJ1-4, with no reliable assignment of the D segment. CDR3 reads: CASSPPMGRSEKLFF. The nucleotides are TGTGCCAGCTCACCACCGATGGGGAGGAGTGAAAAACTGTTTTTT.